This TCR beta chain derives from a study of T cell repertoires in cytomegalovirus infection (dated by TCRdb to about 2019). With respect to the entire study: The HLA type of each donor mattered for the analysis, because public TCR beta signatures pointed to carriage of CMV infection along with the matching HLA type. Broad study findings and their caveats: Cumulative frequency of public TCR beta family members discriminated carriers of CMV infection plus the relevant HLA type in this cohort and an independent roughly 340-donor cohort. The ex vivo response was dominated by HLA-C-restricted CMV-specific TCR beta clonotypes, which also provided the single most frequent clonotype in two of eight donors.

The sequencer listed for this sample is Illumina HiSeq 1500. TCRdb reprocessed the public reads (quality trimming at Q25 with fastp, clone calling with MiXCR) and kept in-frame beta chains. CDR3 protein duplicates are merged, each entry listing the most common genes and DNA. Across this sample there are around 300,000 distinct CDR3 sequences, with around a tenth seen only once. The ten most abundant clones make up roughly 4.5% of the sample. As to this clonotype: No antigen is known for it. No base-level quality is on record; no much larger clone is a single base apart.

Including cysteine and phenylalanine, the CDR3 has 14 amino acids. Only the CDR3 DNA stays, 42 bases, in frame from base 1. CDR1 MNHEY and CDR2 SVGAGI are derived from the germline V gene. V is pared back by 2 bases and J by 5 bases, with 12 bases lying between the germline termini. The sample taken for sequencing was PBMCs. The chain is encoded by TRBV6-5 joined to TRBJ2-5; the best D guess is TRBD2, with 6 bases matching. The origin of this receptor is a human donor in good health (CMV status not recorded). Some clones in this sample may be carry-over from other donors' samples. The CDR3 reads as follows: CASSYLRAGETQYF. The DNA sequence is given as TGTGCCAGCAGTTACCTCAGGGCGGGGGAGACCCAGTACTTC.